This T cell receptor beta chain was sequenced during a study of blood T cell repertoires in COVID-19. Study information: COVID-19 samples collected from the United States, Italy and Spain covered acute and convalescent phases. PBMCs, B-cell-depleted T cells, or T cells provided the cDNA or gDNA that made up the material.

Only one count was recorded for this clone. The CDR3 has 13 residues. J lost 2 bases, V lost 4 bases, and 2 bases had no gene match. Germline lookup yields CDR1 GTSNPN and CDR2 SVGIG (reference sequence). In the source study's methods: For nucleated cells, counts were estimated from reference gene primer amplification. Only in-frame clones appear in the TCRdb table, and some are missing; sequencing was by immunoSEQ multiplex PCR. The DNA was the basis for D and trimming; V, J and clone size are from that table. The table shows roughly 92,000 clones, with approximately 86% occurring only once. The sequence derives from a man aged 50 to 60 with acute or convalescent COVID-19. The gene calls are TRBV30 and TRBJ1-3, with 7 bases aligning to TRBD1. Sequencing was performed on peripheral blood. CDR3 in DNA: TGTGCCTGGACGACAGGGACTGGAAACACCATATATTTT. It codes for CAWTTGTGNTIYF.